This entry concerns a single T cell receptor (beta chain). The record originates from a study of blood T cell repertoires in COVID-19. Across the study: Italy, Spain and the United States were the sources of the convalescent and acute COVID-19 samples. T cells, B-cell-depleted T cells, or PBMCs supplied cDNA or gDNA.

Using immunoSEQ multiplex PCR, the repertoire was profiled, and TCRdb retains in-frame clones only, with some absent. The profile shows about half a million clones, approximately 83% of them singletons. The sequence was obtained from a human donor in a cohort sampled during active COVID-19. The sample comprised peripheral blood.

The chain's CDR3 is CASSPRQGPNYGYTF. The CDR3 region has the DNA TGTGCCAGCAGCCCGAGACAGGGGCCTAACTATGGCTACACCTTC. V and J are TRBV9 and TRBJ1-2; 8 nucleotides align to TRBD1. The V gene's germline CDR1 is SGDLS and CDR2 YYNGEE. The CDR3 extends over 15 amino acids. Trimming removed 4 bases from V and 0 bases from J; junction bases left unmatched: 5. Full variable domain (remainder filled in from reference TRBV9 and TRBJ1-2): DSGVTQTPKHLITATGQRVTLRCSPRSGDLSVYWYQQSLDQGLQFLIQYYNGEERAKGNILERFSAQQFPDLHSELNLSSLELGDSALYFCASSPRQGPNYGYTFGSGTRLTVV.